Shown below are 7 T cell receptor beta chains from a single sample sequenced in a study of shared clonotypes between healthy human individuals. Profiled with immunoSEQ multiplex PCR; TCRdb holds only in-frame clones, not every one. This sample yields about 2.4 million clones, of which roughly 93% are seen a single time; 0.36% belongs to the top ten. The sample comprised naive CD4+ T cells from PBMCs. The sample's subset: CD45RA+ positively selected. The receptors were sampled from a man younger than 35 in good health. Some clones in this sample may be carry-over from other donors' samples.

This chain joins TRBV7-9 and TRBJ2-3; D is ambiguous. The V gene lost 5 bases and the J gene lost 0 bases, with 12 bases spanning the gap. The CDR3 is 15 amino acids. Germline V gene sequence: CDR1 SEHNR, CDR2 FQNEAQ (reference sequence). The CDR3 is CASSRGDVSTDTQYF. The CDR3 DNA sequence: TGTGCCAGCAGCCGAGGTGACGTTAGCACAGATACGCAGTATTTT.

Turning to this clone: The same CDR3 arises from other DNA sequences in this sample as well. This chain links TRBV15 with TRBJ2-7, with D uncertain. In germline, CDR1 is LNHNV, CDR2 YYDKDF (reference sequence). This CDR3 comprises 13 residues. With 1 base removed from V and 0 bases from J, the gap between germline ends came to 4 bases. The CDR3: CATSRGDSYEQYF. In nucleotides, the CDR3 is TGTGCCACCAGCAGAGGGGACTCCTACGAGCAGTACTTC.

This chain uses TRBV28 with TRBJ2-7; maybe TRBD1 (6 bases). V lost 5 bases to trimming and J lost 3 bases, with 23 bases between them. Germline V gene lookup returns CDR1 MDHEN and CDR2 SYDVKM. The CDR3 runs 17 residues. CDR3 bases: TGTGCCAGCAGTAGATATAACAGGGAGTTTATGTTCTACGAGCAGTACTTC. Translated, it gives CASSRYNREFMFYEQYF.

The chain employs TRBV19 and TRBJ1-1; D is unresolved. Germline V lookup: CDR1 LNHDA, CDR2 SQIVND (reference sequence). The CDR3 has 13 amino acids. With 6 bases removed from V and 6 bases from J, the gap between germline ends came to 14 bases. CDR3 loop: CASSKGLRAEAFF. The DNA of the CDR3 is TGTGCCAGTAGCAAAGGGCTGAGGGCTGAAGCTTTCTTT. Full variable domain (remainder filled in from reference TRBV19 and TRBJ1-1): DGGITQSPKYLFRKEGQNVTLSCEQNLNHDAMYWYRQDPGQGLRLIYYSQIVNDFQKGDIAEGYSVSREKKESFPLTVTSAQKNPTAFYLCASSKGLRAEAFFGQGTRLTVV.

A word on this clone: Within the sample, other DNA sequences also encode this same CDR3. This CDR3 reads CASSYSAASNQPQHF. CDR3 in DNA: TGTGCCAGCAGTTACTCCGCGGCTAGCAATCAGCCCCAGCATTTT. The chain couples TRBV6-5 to TRBJ1-5; D gene uncertain. Deletions cut 0 bases from V and 0 bases from J, with 6 bases between. This CDR3 has 15 residues. Germline assignment: CDR1 MNHEY and CDR2 SVGAGI.

This chain uses TRBV9 with TRBJ2-3; 7 nucleotides line up with TRBD1. Losses at the gene ends were 4 bases for V and 4 bases for J; bases not matched to a gene: 12. Germline CDR1 SGDLS, CDR2 YYNGEE. CDR3 length equals 16 residues. The CDR3 is CASSPRGDRAADTQYF. The CDR3 coding sequence is TGTGCCAGCAGCCCTCGAGGTGACAGGGCGGCAGATACGCAGTATTTT. The full variable domain, with the rest looked up from reference TRBV9 and TRBJ2-3, is DSGVTQTPKHLITATGQRVTLRCSPRSGDLSVYWYQQSLDQGLQFLIQYYNGEERAKGNILERFSAQQFPDLHSELNLSSLELGDSALYFCASSPRGDRAADTQYFGPGTRLTVL.

The chain couples TRBV11-3 to TRBJ2-7; D perhaps matches TRBD1 (5 bases). Trimming left V 6 bases short and J 4 bases short, with 19 bases between. The CDR3 contains 15 residues. Germline V gives CDR1 SGHNT, CDR2 YENEEA. The DNA of the CDR3 is TGTGCCAGCAGAATGGGGCCCGCCGGACATTACGAGCAGTACTTC. It translates to CASRMGPAGHYEQYF.